This TCR beta chain came from a study of T cell responses to AZD1222 COVID-19 vaccine. At the level of the study: Whether given at about 4 or about 12 weeks, second doses were pooled. General study results and limits: Repertoire collection took place solely once the T cell response had peaked.

Data came from immunoSEQ multiplex PCR; TCRdb stores just in-frame clones and leaves some out. The sample lists 90,000 to 100,000 clones, 80% to 90% occurring once. About this clone itself: Its matching antigen is unknown.

Trimming cost V 7 bases and J 4 bases; bases outside gene matches: 4. Germline CDR1 LNHDA, CDR2 SQIVND (reference sequence). The CDR3 is 13 residues long. This clonotype originated in an adult in good health. The chain recombines TRBV19 with TRBJ2-7, with 10 bases aligning to TRBD1. The specimen comprised peripheral blood, sampled on day 0 of AZD1222 vaccination. The CDR3 nucleotides read TGTGCCAGTAACTCGGGACAGGGGTACGAGCAGTACTTC. It is translated as CASNSGQGYEQYF.